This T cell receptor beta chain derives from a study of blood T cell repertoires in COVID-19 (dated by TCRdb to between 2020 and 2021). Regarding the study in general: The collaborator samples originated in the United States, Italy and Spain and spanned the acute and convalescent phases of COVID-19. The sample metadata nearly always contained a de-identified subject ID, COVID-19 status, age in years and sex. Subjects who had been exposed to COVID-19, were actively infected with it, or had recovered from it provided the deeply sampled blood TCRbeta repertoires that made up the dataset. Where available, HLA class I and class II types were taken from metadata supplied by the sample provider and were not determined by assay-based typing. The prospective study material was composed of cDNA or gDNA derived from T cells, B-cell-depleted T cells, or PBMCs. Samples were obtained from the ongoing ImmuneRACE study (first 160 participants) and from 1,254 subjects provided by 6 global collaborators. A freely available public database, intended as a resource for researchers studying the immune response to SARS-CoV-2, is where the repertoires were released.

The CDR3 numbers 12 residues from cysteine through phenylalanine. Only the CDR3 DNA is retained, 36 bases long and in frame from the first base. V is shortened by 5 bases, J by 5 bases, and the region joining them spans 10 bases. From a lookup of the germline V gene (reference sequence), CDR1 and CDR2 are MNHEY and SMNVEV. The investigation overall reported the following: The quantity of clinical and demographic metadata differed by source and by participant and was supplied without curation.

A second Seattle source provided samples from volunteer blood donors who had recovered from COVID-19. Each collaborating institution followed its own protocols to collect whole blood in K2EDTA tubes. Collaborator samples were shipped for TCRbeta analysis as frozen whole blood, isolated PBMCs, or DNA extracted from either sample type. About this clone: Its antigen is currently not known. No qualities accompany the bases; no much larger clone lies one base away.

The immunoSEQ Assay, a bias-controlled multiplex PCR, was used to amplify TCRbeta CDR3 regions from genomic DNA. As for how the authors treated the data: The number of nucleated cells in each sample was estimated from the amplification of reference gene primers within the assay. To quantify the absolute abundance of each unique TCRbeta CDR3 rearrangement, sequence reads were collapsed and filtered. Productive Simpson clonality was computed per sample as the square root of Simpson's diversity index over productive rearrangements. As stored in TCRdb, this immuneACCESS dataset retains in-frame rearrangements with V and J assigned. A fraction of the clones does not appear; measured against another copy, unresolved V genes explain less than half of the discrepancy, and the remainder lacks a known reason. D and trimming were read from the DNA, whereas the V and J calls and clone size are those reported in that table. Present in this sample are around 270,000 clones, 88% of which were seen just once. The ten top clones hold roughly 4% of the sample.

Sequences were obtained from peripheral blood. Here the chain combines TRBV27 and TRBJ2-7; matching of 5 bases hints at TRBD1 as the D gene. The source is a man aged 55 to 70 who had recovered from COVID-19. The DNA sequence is TGTGCCAGCAGTCCAGGGTACGACGAGCAGTACTTC. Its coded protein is CASSPGYDEQYF.